This TCR beta chain was profiled in a study of response to subunit inactivated influenza vaccine. TCRdb itself ran the RT-PCR reads through MiXCR, one entry per CDR3 protein. Of around 650,000 distinct CDR3 sequences listed, 15% to 18% are singletons. As concerns this clonotype: Antigen: not known.

Regarding the study as a whole: The authors suggested that few new T cells are recruited per seasonal influenza vaccination.

This CDR3 has 13 residues. V trimming: 3 bases; J trimming: 12 bases; junction bases outside the gene matches: 9. Germline CDR1 and CDR2: SGHTA and FQGNSA. The clonotype originates from a man between 45 and 60 years old who received an inactivated influenza vaccine. Sequenced here: PBMCs from blood, sampled 11 to 12 days after vaccination. The chain joins TRBV7-2 to TRBJ2-3; TRBD2 aligns across 7 bases. The CDR3 spells CASSFGGRGLQYF. CDR3 sequence (DNA): TGTGCCAGCAGCTTTGGCGGGAGAGGTCTTCAGTATTTT.